Detailed here is one T cell receptor beta chain. Antigen: not known. Gene names are the mouse ones. The observed sequence ends 1 residue before the CDR3 terminus, with the missing tail filled in from the germline J gene. This sample was taken from a study of tissue T cells after allogeneic stem cell transplantation. The study's findings and limits: Anatomically similar tissues had similar TCR repertoires within each patient. The patient cohort was small and clinically heterogeneous, with limited sampling depth. Shared clones across patients were few; motif clustering revealed tissue-specific shared signatures.

Sample time point: mouse harvest day 7 after allogeneic transplant. Tail vein injection delivered 10^7 T-cell-depleted bone marrow cells and 10^6 splenic CD5+ T cells. Mice had MHC-mismatched B6 into BALB/c GVHD, sampled day 7 or 14. V was cut by 3 bases and J by 0 bases, with 8 bases left in between. CDR3 size: 14 residues. Germline V CDR1 and CDR2: GKSSPN, SITVG. Data came from immunoSEQ multiplex PCR; TCRdb stores just in-frame clones and leaves some out. In the table there are around 8,700 clones, 40% to 45% of which are singletons. Sequences were obtained from skin. The chain carries TRBV31 and TRBJ1-4, with a possible D match to TRBD1 (6 bases). The clonotype originates from a female BALB/c mouse given C57BL/6 T cells with graft-versus-host disease after an allogeneic hematopoietic cell transplant. CDR3 DNA, as far as it was read: TGTGCCTGGAGGGGACACTTTTCCAACGAAAGATTATTT. This encodes CAWRGHFSNERLF. The full CDR3 protein reads CAWRGHFSNERLFF.